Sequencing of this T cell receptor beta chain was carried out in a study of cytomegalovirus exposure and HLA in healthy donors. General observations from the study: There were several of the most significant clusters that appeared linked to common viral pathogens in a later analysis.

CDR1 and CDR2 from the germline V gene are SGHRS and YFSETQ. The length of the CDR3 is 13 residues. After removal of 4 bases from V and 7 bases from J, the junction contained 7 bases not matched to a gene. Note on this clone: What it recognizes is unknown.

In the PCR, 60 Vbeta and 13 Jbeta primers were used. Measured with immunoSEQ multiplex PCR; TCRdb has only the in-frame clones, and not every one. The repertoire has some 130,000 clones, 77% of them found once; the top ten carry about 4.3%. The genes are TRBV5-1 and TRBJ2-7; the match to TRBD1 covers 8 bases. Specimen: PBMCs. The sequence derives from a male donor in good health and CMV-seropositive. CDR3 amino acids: CASSLQGAREQYF. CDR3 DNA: TGCGCCAGCAGCCTGCAGGGGGCGCGAGAGCAGTACTTC.